This TCR beta chain stems from a study of T cells in Graves' hyperthyroidism and ophthalmopathy. Findings and limits, study-wide: A 13 V-J signature model discriminated ophthalmopathy versus stable hyperthyroidism.

The definition of stable Graves' hyperthyroidism was no ophthalmopathy progression within 18 months. The TCR beta CDR3 regions underwent amplification using RNA transcripts as the source. Carried out on the TCR CDR3, a first-round RT-PCR used the HTBI primer set. In TCRdb, the multiplex PCR reads were re-called with MiXCR into one record per CDR3 protein. The table records roughly 330,000 distinct CDR3 sequences, over 15% of them present only once. This clonotype was observed many times. The antigen is unknown. The TCR was taken from a young man with Graves' hyperthyroidism. The sample consisted of blood.

The CDR3 here is CASSTASGRYNEQFF. Written as DNA, the CDR3 is TGTGCCAGCAGTACGGCTAGCGGGAGATACAATGAGCAGTTCTTC. The chain links TRBV28 to TRBJ2-1; 10 nucleotides line up with TRBD2. The germline CDR1 and CDR2 sequences are MDHEN and SYDVKM. CDR3 length: 15 residues. J lost 4 bases, V lost 5 bases, and 5 bases had no gene match.